Each of the 15 T cell receptor beta chains below was sequenced from the same sample in a study of monozygotic twins with inflammatory bowel disease. TCRdb reprocessed the 5' RACE reads, keeping one entry per CDR3 protein, no DNA. The sample table includes approximately 210,000 distinct CDR3 sequences. Material for sequencing was blood. These receptors came from a human donor with ulcerative colitis or Crohn's disease, or a healthy co-twin of an affected twin (not recorded which).

This chain uses TRBV5-1 with TRBJ1-4; the TCRdb D gene call, TRBD1, has no DNA to confirm it. The germline CDR1 and CDR2 sequences are SGHRS and YFSETQ. CDR3 size: 16 residues. The chain's CDR3 is CASSTTWDLEGEKLFF.

This rearrangement joins TRBV29-1 to TRBJ1-2; TCRdb calls TRBD1, which cannot be checked without DNA. CDR1 and CDR2 from the germline V gene are SQVTM and ANQGSEA. The CDR3 length is 12 residues. This CDR3 reads CSVKGQAYGYTF.

This chain uses TRBV20-1 with TRBJ1-2; checking the TCRdb D call of TRBD1 is not possible without DNA. In germline, CDR1 is DFQATT, CDR2 SNEGSKA (reference sequence). The CDR3 extends over 12 amino acids. The CDR3 spells CSARDRGYGYTF.

The V and J genes are TRBV9 and TRBJ1-2. This CDR3 has 12 amino acids. Per germline, CDR1 SGDLS and CDR2 YYNGEE. This CDR3 reads CASSVEGHGYTF.

The chain employs TRBV10-3 and TRBJ2-5; there is no DNA to check the TCRdb D call of TRBD2. The germline V gene encodes CDR1 ENHRY and CDR2 SYGVKD. The CDR3 covers 17 residues. The CDR3 is CAISEVAGNNARETQYF.

The chain employs TRBV3-1 and TRBJ2-7; checking the TCRdb D call of TRBD1 is not possible without DNA. The CDR3 covers 15 residues. CDR1 LGHDT and CDR2 YNNKEL come from the germline V gene (reference sequence). CDR3 residues: CASSPPTGGSSEQYF.

This chain joins TRBV30 and TRBJ2-4. Germline loops: CDR1 GTSNPN, CDR2 SVGIG (reference sequence). The CDR3 contains 12 residues. The CDR3 sequence: CAWRTAKNIQYF. The full variable domain, with the rest looked up from reference TRBV30 and TRBJ2-4, is SQTIHQWPATLVQPVGSPLSLECTVEGTSNPNLYWYRQAAGRGLQLLFYSVGIGQISSEVPQNLSASRPQDRQFILSSKKLLLSDSGFYLCAWRTAKNIQYFGAGTRLSVL.

The rearrangement joins TRBV27 to TRBJ1-2; TCRdb's D call, TRBD1, is unchecked because there is no DNA. The CDR3 is made up of 13 amino acids. CDR1 is MNHEY and CDR2 is SMNVEV in the germline V gene (reference sequence). The CDR3 sequence is CASSPDRGFGYTF.

The rearrangement uses TRBV6-5 and TRBJ2-3; with no DNA, the TCRdb D assignment of TRBD1 cannot be verified. CDR1 MNHEY and CDR2 SVGAGI come from the germline V gene. CDR3 length equals 15 residues. The CDR3: CASRLRGDSTDTQYF.

CDR3 amino acids: CASNKVGSPLHF. J is TRBJ1-6 and V is TRBV6-1. The CDR3 is 12 amino acids. CDR1 is MNHNS and CDR2 is SASEGT in the germline V gene.

This chain links TRBV7-9 with TRBJ2-1. The V gene's germline CDR1 is SEHNR and CDR2 FQNEAQ (reference sequence). CDR3 length: 12 amino acids. The CDR3 spells CASSPYYSEQFF.

The chain links TRBV20-1 to TRBJ2-7; TCRdb designates TRBD1, a call that cannot be tested without DNA. Germline lookup yields CDR1 DFQATT and CDR2 SNEGSKA (reference sequence). The CDR3 consists of 13 residues. The CDR3 loop is CSAKKDRGVEQYF.

The gene calls are TRBV20-1 and TRBJ2-3; TCRdb reports TRBD2, a call that lacks DNA to check it against. This CDR3 contains 16 residues. Germline loops: CDR1 DFQATT, CDR2 SNEGSKA (reference sequence). The CDR3 is CSARDPSGGPGDTQYF.

The CDR3 protein is CASSLFSEQFF. The chain uses TRBV5-6 and TRBJ2-1. This CDR3 is 11 amino acids long. The V gene's germline CDR1 is SGHDT and CDR2 YYEEEE. Based on the CDR3 plus reference TRBV5-6 and TRBJ2-1, the full variable domain is DAGVTQSPTHLIKTRGQQVTLRCSPKSGHDTVSWYQQALGQGPQFIFQYYEEEERQRGNFPDRFSGHQFPNYSSELNVNALLLGDSALYLCASSLFSEQFFGPGTRLTVL.

CDR3 protein: CASGPLAGSSLSSYEQYF. The chain has TRBV5-1 and TRBJ2-7; the TRBD2 assignment by TCRdb is unverifiable without DNA. The CDR3 sequence is 18 residues long. Germline V gene data show CDR1 as SGHRS and CDR2 as YFSETQ.